What follows are 6 T cell receptor beta chains derived from one specimen sequenced in a study of shared clonotypes between healthy human individuals. Some clones are missing from TCRdb's copy, which holds only in-frame ones; the method was immunoSEQ multiplex PCR. The sample comprises some 650,000 clones, less than 98% of which are singletons, and around 0.06% rests with the top ten. What was sequenced was naive CD4+ T cells sorted from blood. Stated subset: CD45RA+ positively selected. These receptors originate from a woman aged 30 to 39 in good health.

V usage is TRBV28 and J usage is TRBJ1-4; 7 bases match TRBD1. Per germline, CDR1 MDHEN and CDR2 SYDVKM. J lost 8 bases, V lost 5 bases, and 11 bases had no gene match. The CDR3 covers 15 residues. The CDR3 protein is CASSTDRVKDEKLFF. The CDR3, as DNA: TGTGCCAGCAGTACCGACAGGGTGAAGGACGAAAAACTGTTTTTT.

This sequence joins TRBV7-3 and TRBJ2-3; possibly TRBD1 or TRBD2 for D (5 bases each). Trimming pared 4 bases from V and 0 bases from J, leaving 8 bases between. CDR1 is SGHTA and CDR2 is FQGTGA in the germline V gene. The CDR3 spans 14 residues. The CDR3 nucleotides are TGTGCCAGCAGCTGGGACCCCAGCACAGATACGCAGTATTTT. The encoded protein is CASSWDPSTDTQYF.

The chain has TRBV7-8 and TRBJ2-7, with TRBD1 as a possible D gene (6 bases). V dropped 5 bases and J dropped 3 bases, with 20 bases sitting between them. The CDR3 covers 16 residues. CDR1 and CDR2 from the germline V gene are SGHVS and FQNEAQ. The chain's CDR3 is CASSRRFPDRNYEQYF. Written as DNA, the CDR3 is TGTGCCAGCAGCCGTAGGTTCCCAGACAGGAACTACGAGCAGTACTTC. The full variable domain, completed using reference TRBV7-8 and TRBJ2-7, is GAGVSQSPRYKVAKRGQDVALRCDPISGHVSLFWYQQALGQGPEFLTYFQNEAQLDKSGLPSDRFFAERPEGSVSTLKIQRTQQEDSAVYLCASSRRFPDRNYEQYFGPGTRLTVT.

The CDR3 here is CSVDGGQGVSYEQYF. For the CDR3, the DNA is TGCAGCGTTGATGGGGGACAGGGGGTTTCCTACGAGCAGTACTTC. This sequence joins TRBV29-1 and TRBJ2-7; 11 bases agree with TRBD1. Unmatched junction bases numbered 5, after V lost 3 bases and J lost 1 base. Germline CDR1 SQVTM, CDR2 ANQGSEA. The CDR3 contains 15 residues.

This chain uses TRBV2 with TRBJ2-5; 10 bases match TRBD1. Germline CDR1 SNHLY, CDR2 FYNNEI. The CDR3 contains 15 residues. J lost 5 bases, V lost 6 bases, and 9 bases had no gene match. The CDR3 coding sequence is TGTGCCAGCAGACCGGGACAGGGGATTATTGAGACCCAGTACTTC. Its translation: CASRPGQGIIETQYF.

With respect to this clone: Relative to the germline gene, one junction end is altered; a read error may explain this. V usage is TRBV4-1 and J usage is TRBJ2-5, with D possibly being TRBD2 (7 bases). The CDR3 has 16 residues. Per the germline V gene, CDR1 is MGHRA and CDR2 is YSYEKL. CDR3 bases: TGTGCCAGCAGCTCCTACGCCGGGACTACAGGGGAGACCCAGTACTTC. This codes for CASSSYAGTTGETQYF.